The following is a TCR beta chain sequence with its context. Its antigen is unidentified. This could be a read error, since a much larger clone is one nucleotide away. This entry belongs to a study of PD-1 blockade in classical Hodgkin lymphoma. General observations from the study: Similar baseline diversity was found in complete responders and newly diagnosed patients. Baseline TCR diversity was reportedly lower in newly diagnosed patients than healthy donors. TCR diversity rose significantly by C4D1 in CD4+ but not CD8+ cells.

Time point specified: cycle 4 day 1 (C4D1), after about 6 weeks of nivolumab. Each and every patient relapsed after autologous stem cell transplantation, and patients got differing brentuximab vedotin exposure. When best responses were assessed, they were complete response, partial response or progressive disease. Method: immunoSEQ multiplex PCR; TCRdb's copy keeps in-frame clones and lacks some. The sample yields some 22,000 clones, over 65% seen once. CDR3 length: 13 residues. The V end lost 4 bases, the J end lost 2 bases, and 9 bases lay between the germline ends. The germline gives CDR1 SGHKS, CDR2 YYEKEE (reference sequence).

Here the sequenced sample was peripheral blood mononuclear cells (PBMCs), taken before the fourth cycle of nivolumab. The rearrangement joins TRBV5-5 to TRBJ2-5, with D perhaps matching TRBD1 (6 bases). The clonotype originates from a human donor with classical Hodgkin lymphoma. The CDR3 DNA is TGTGCCAGCAGCCCGGGACAACAAGAGACCCAGTACTTC. Its protein product is CASSPGQQETQYF.